This T cell receptor beta chain emerged from a study of spatial heterogeneity in lung cancer. Study context: Alpha-chain sequences were consistently detected less often than beta-chain sequences. Raw sequencing reads included, on average, more than 9.5 appearances of each unique TCR and UMI combination.

As concerns this clonotype: The junction does not match germline at one end; this may be a read error.

The CDR3 consists of 15 residues. CDR1 is SGHRS, CDR2 YFSETQ, per germline. TCRdb reprocessed the 5' RACE reads with MiXCR, giving one entry per CDR3 protein. The table lists tens of thousands of distinct CDR3 sequences, less than 9% of them singletons. Documented time point: sample taken at primary tumor resection. Samples came from 60 to 75 TRACERx patients with untreated early-stage lung cancer. This sequence originates from a female donor with early-stage non-small cell lung cancer. V gene TRBV5-1 combines with J gene TRBJ2-5; 8 bases fit TRBD1. The sequences come from PBMCs, collected at surgery. In DNA form, the CDR3 reads TGCGTCAGCAGCTTCCACGGACAGGGTGATGAGACCCAGTACTTC. It encodes CVSSFHGQGDETQYF.